This passage covers 21 T cell receptor beta chains from one sample sequenced in a study of cytomegalovirus exposure and HLA in healthy donors. Use of 60 Vbeta and 13 Jbeta primers characterized the PCR. The data were produced by immunoSEQ multiplex PCR, yet TCRdb's version contains in-frame clones alone and is incomplete. The profile shows about 140,000 clones, 82% of them singletons. Sequenced input: PBMCs. All receptors derive from a man aged 30 to 39 in good health and CMV-seropositive.

The rearrangement uses TRBV5-8 and TRBJ1-4; D unresolved. The CDR3 has 17 amino acids. Germline V CDR1 and CDR2: SGHTS, YDEGEE. Trimming left V 0 bases short and J 2 bases short, with 14 bases between. The CDR3 sequence: CASSLGQQAHTNEKLFF. DNA for the CDR3: TGTGCCAGCAGCTTGGGGCAGCAGGCGCACACTAATGAAAAACTGTTTTTT.

Of note for this clone: One end of the junction varies from germline; a read error may be responsible. V is TRBV28 and J is TRBJ1-4; TRBD1 aligns across 7 bases. Per the germline V gene, CDR1 is MDHEN and CDR2 is SYDVKM. This CDR3 has 14 residues. This CDR3 is CASSPHGTDEKLFF. The DNA for the CDR3 is TGTGCCAGCAGTCCCCACGGGACAGATGAAAAGCTGTTTTTT.

In nucleotides, the CDR3 is TGCGCCAGCAGCTTGGGGATAGCGGGATCGAATGAGCAGTTCTTC. Translation: CASSLGIAGSNEQFF. The V and J genes are TRBV5-1 and TRBJ2-1, with 8 bases that match TRBD2. The germline V gene has CDR1 SGHRS and CDR2 YFSETQ. CDR3 length equals 15 residues. Unmatched junction bases numbered 6, after V lost 0 bases and J lost 7 bases. The variable domain in full, with the rest retrieved from reference TRBV5-1 and TRBJ2-1, is KAGVTQTPRYLIKTRGQQVTLSCSPISGHRSVSWYQQTPGQGLQFLFEYFSETQRNKGNFPGRFSGRQFSNSRSEMNVSTLELGDSALYLCASSLGIAGSNEQFFGPGTRLTVL.

J is TRBJ2-1 and V is TRBV12-2; whether TRBD2, the table's D call, matches the DNA was not checked. TRBV12-2 is shown as a pseudogene. CDR3 length: 16 amino acids. The CDR3 loop is CASRSDGGAIEDEQFF. The CDR3 bases are TGTGCAAGTCGCTCCGACGGGGGAGCCATAGAGGATGAGCAGTTCTTC.

This clone was counted a single time. The rearrangement uses TRBV15 and TRBJ1-1; D uncertain. Germline lookup yields CDR1 LNHNV and CDR2 YYDKDF (reference sequence). The CDR3 spans 14 residues. V lost 3 bases to trimming and J lost 2 bases, with 10 bases between them. CDR3 protein: CATSSKGVNTEAFF. The CDR3 bases are TGTGCCACCAGCAGCAAGGGAGTCAACACTGAAGCTTTCTTT.

The rearrangement joins TRBV2 to TRBJ2-5; possible D gene TRBD2, 5 bases. The J call is uncertain, as TRBJ2-7 better fits the DNA end. Germline CDR1 reads SNHLY; CDR2 reads FYNNEI. The CDR3 runs 13 residues. Here the CDR3 DNA reads TGTGCCAGCAGCCAGGACTTAGACTACGAGCAGTACTTC. Its translation: CASSQDLDYEQYF.

This rearrangement joins TRBV7-2 to TRBJ2-7; 8 bases line up with TRBD2. V dropped 2 bases and J dropped 2; count of bases not matched to a gene: 5. The CDR3 length is 15 residues. The germline gives CDR1 SGHTA, CDR2 FQGNSA. The DNA of the CDR3 is TGTGCCAGCAGCTTATTCACTAGCGGAGCCTACGAGCAGTACTTC. This encodes CASSLFTSGAYEQYF. Drawing the rest from reference TRBV7-2 and TRBJ2-7, the complete variable domain is GAGVSQSPSNKVTEKGKDVELRCDPISGHTALYWYRQSLGQGLEFLIYFQGNSAPDKSGLPSDRFSAERTGGSVSTLTIQRTQQEDSAVYLCASSLFTSGAYEQYFGPGTRLTVT.

The genes are TRBV9 and TRBJ1-1; tentative D call: TRBD1 (6 bases). The ends were cut back, 4 bases at V and 1 base at J, with 14 bases in the middle. CDR3 length equals 15 residues. Germline lookup yields CDR1 SGDLS and CDR2 YYNGEE. The CDR3 sequence is CASSPLDSANTEAFF. CDR3 DNA: TGTGCCAGCAGCCCTTTGGACAGTGCGAACACTGAAGCTTTCTTT.

This sequence joins TRBV11-3 and TRBJ2-2; a possible D gene is TRBD1 (5 bases). V lost 4 bases to trimming and J lost 0 bases, with 9 bases between them. The germline gives CDR1 SGHNT, CDR2 YENEEA. This CDR3 has 15 residues. The CDR3 loop reads CASSWGLANTGELFF. The CDR3 DNA is TGTGCCAGCAGCTGGGGCCTTGCGAACACCGGGGAGCTGTTTTTT.

The J gene is TRBJ1-1, the V gene TRBV4-1; maybe TRBD1 (5 bases). Between the trimmed V and J ends, which lost 4 bases and 1 base, there was a span of 13 bases. The CDR3 runs 15 residues. Germline V gene data show CDR1 as MGHRA and CDR2 as YSYEKL. CDR3 sequence (DNA): TGCGCCAGCAGCCGATTAGGGGCAGAGAACACTGAAGCTTTCTTT. Amino acid sequence: CASSRLGAENTEAFF.

The V call is TRBV7-8, the J call TRBJ2-5; 8 positions match TRBD2. This CDR3 has 14 residues. The germline gives CDR1 SGHVS, CDR2 FQNEAQ. Trimming cost V 8 bases and J 4 bases; bases outside gene matches: 9. Written as DNA, the CDR3 is TGTGCCAGCCGCCCGATCGGGGGGGCAGAGACCCAGTACTTC. Amino acids: CASRPIGGAETQYF.

This rearrangement joins TRBV28 to TRBJ1-2; D is unclear. Germline V gives CDR1 MDHEN, CDR2 SYDVKM. V lost 3 bases to trimming and J lost 8 bases, with 13 bases between them. CDR3 length equals 13 residues. The CDR3 bases are TGTGCCAGCAGTTTGGTGACATCCGCAGGCTACACCTTC. This sequence encodes CASSLVTSAGYTF.

A note on this clone: The junction departs from germline at one end; a sequencing error may be responsible. The genes are TRBV6-1 and TRBJ2-1; 10 bases match TRBD2. The germline V gene has CDR1 MNHNS and CDR2 SASEGT. There are 15 residues in the CDR3. For the CDR3, the DNA is TGTGCCAGCACTGAACCCGGACTAGCGGAAAATGAGCAGTTCTTC. Its protein product is CASTEPGLAENEQFF.

The chain carries TRBV9 and TRBJ2-5; perhaps TRBD2 as D (7 bases). The CDR3 consists of 15 residues. CDR1 SGDLS and CDR2 YYNGEE come from the germline V gene. The germline V and J ends were trimmed by 3 bases and 4 bases, with 16 bases remaining between them. The CDR3 protein is CASSAEGGPVETQYF. CDR3 DNA: TGTGCCAGCAGCGCTGAGGGGGGGCCCGTAGAGACCCAGTACTTC.

V and J are TRBV7-9 and TRBJ2-1; 7 nucleotides align to TRBD2. The ends lost 3 bases at V and 15 bases at J; junction bases unmatched: 8. Germline V gene sequence: CDR1 SEHNR, CDR2 FQNEAQ (reference sequence). The CDR3 runs to 12 residues. CDR3 region: CASSLTSSPLFF. DNA of the CDR3: TGTGCCAGCAGCTTGACTAGCAGCCCGCTGTTCTTC.

The chain has TRBV5-4 and TRBJ1-2; weak D call: TRBD1 (5 bases). The V gene lost 0 bases and the J gene lost 2 bases, with 8 bases spanning the gap. Germline lookup yields CDR1 SGHNT and CDR2 YYREEE (reference sequence). The CDR3 contains 14 residues. Here the CDR3 reads CASSLAGINYGYTF. The DNA for the CDR3 is TGTGCCAGCAGCTTGGCAGGGATCAACTATGGCTACACCTTC.

The chain has TRBV18 and TRBJ1-4, with TRBD1 identical over 12 bases. The CDR3 is 15 amino acids. Germline V gives CDR1 KGHSH, CDR2 LQKENI. V shed 0 bases and J 8 bases; nucleotides not matched to a gene: 1. The CDR3 DNA follows: TGTGCCAGCTCACCACCGGGACAGGGGGCGGAAAAACTGTTTTTT. Protein product: CASSPPGQGAEKLFF.

The chain links TRBV7-3 to TRBJ2-3; 8 bases map to TRBD2. After removal of 4 bases from V and 6 bases from J, the junction contained 6 bases not matched to a gene. CDR1 SGHTA and CDR2 FQGTGA come from the germline V gene. There are 14 residues in the CDR3. The CDR3 loop reads CASSSGGGGDTQYF. The CDR3 region has the DNA TGTGCCAGCAGCTCCGGGGGGGGAGGGGATACGCAGTATTTT.

This rearrangement joins TRBV28 to TRBJ2-7, with a tentative D call TRBD1 (5 bases). The CDR3 is 12 residues long. V was clipped by 6 bases and J by 6 bases, with 12 bases between them. CDR1 is MDHEN and CDR2 is SYDVKM in the germline V gene. The CDR3 DNA reads as TGTGCCAGCAGGACAGAGCAGGGCGAGCAGTACTTC. Protein sequence: CASRTEQGEQYF.

This clone was picked up a small number of times. The chain is built from TRBV6-5 and TRBJ2-7; 7 positions match TRBD1. This CDR3 spans 15 amino acids. V was clipped by 6 bases and J by 0 bases; unmatched bases: 8. The germline V gene encodes CDR1 MNHEY and CDR2 SVGAGI. The CDR3 here is CASRTGQRFSYEQYF. As DNA, the CDR3 is TGTGCCAGCAGGACGGGACAGCGATTCTCCTACGAGCAGTACTTC.

The DNA of the CDR3 is TGTGCCAGCGGGGACAGGGGAATTCTATACGAGCAGTACTTC. Translation: CASGDRGILYEQYF. The V gene is TRBV5-6, the J gene TRBJ2-7, with 10 bases matching TRBD1. Germline-derived CDR1 and CDR2 are SGHDT and YYEEEE. Unmatched junction bases numbered 8, after V lost 7 bases and J lost 4 bases. The CDR3 sequence is 14 residues long.